This T cell receptor beta chain derives from a study of T cells after yellow fever vaccination. Deletions cut 0 bases from V and 7 bases from J, with 17 bases between. Germline V gene data show CDR1 as SGHDT and CDR2 as YYEEEE. This CDR3 has 15 residues. One entry per CDR3 protein results from TCRdb running MiXCR on the 5' RACE reads. Among roughly 140,000 distinct CDR3 sequences listed, roughly 8.2% were seen once. This clonotype has at least ten counts. Sequenced material: CD4+ T cells sorted from PBMCs, taken 5 days after the yellow fever booster vaccination. The receptor was derived from a man aged 30 to 39 who received the YFV17D yellow fever vaccine. The chain carries TRBV5-6 and TRBJ2-7; D gene ambiguous. DNA for the CDR3: TGTGCCAGCAGCTTGGTATTAACAGCCTCACGTGAGCAGTACTTC. Protein product: CASSLVLTASREQYF.